This TCR beta chain is drawn from a study of beta chain features in type 1 diabetes (dated by TCRdb to between 2017 and 2018). As for the study more broadly: Mean age, gender distribution, total cell number and subset yield were not different between patients and healthy donors. The study compared the TCRB repertoires of sorted circulating CD4+ T cell subsets in recently diagnosed type 1 diabetes patients with those in matched healthy donors. Across all samples, some 100,000,000 sorted cells were examined, and cell number per subset correlated strongly with RNA yield. Regulatory and stem cell-like memory subsets were obtained from only 8 patients and roughly eight healthy donors, while naive and central memory subsets were obtained from all 28 donors.

The study at large found these results: In all four CD4+ subsets, TCRB CDR3 length was moderately but significantly shorter in type 1 diabetes patients. Because the HLA sub-analyses included only small numbers of individuals, any influence of HLA type on TCRB rearrangement was left unresolved. PCR might favor shorter templates, but patient and control samples were amplified and corrected together, so any skew would affect both groups equally. Because cDNA rather than genomic DNA was sequenced, highly expressing activated cells could have been over-represented, although no difference in activation and CD3 levels was found between groups. Naive, central memory and regulatory TCRB repertoires appeared to be more alike among patients than among healthy donors. At VDJ recombination sites, patients with type 1 diabetes made fewer insertions and deleted more nucleotides, a pattern implying thymic rearrangement abnormalities.

The entire isolated RNA was reverse transcribed using the High Capacity cDNA Reverse Transcription Kit, and thus expressed TCRB transcripts were sequenced. Naive, central memory and regulatory T cell samples underwent deep immunoSEQ sequencing, averaging roughly 3.4 million total reads per sample. After sorted cells were lysed in RLT buffer, RNA was extracted with DNase-treated RNeasy Micro or Mini kits, with the choice depending on cell number. To prevent cross-contamination, every cell subset was processed on its own, while patient and healthy donor samples were processed together. The immunoSEQ multiplex PCR was used to amplify TCRB sequences from cDNA, generating 87-bp fragments that spanned the CDR3 region. Sequencing of the amplicons was performed on the Illumina HiSeq platform. The study's processing was this. PCR bias was computationally corrected using synthetic template baselines, reads within Hamming distance 2 were collapsed, and singletons that could not be merged were discarded. Reads were aligned against IMGT so that V, D and J genes, CDR3 length and insertions or deletions at six rearrangement sites could be assigned. Within each subset, clonotype counts were normalized to the number of sorted cells before true diversity and Gini coefficients were calculated with the tcR R package. The overlap coefficient, calculated on TCRB nucleotide sequences, was used to quantify repertoire sharing. TCRdb stores this immuneACCESS table with in-frame sequences only. Part of the clones is absent; in the studies checked, under half of the shortfall reflects unresolved V genes, and no reason is known for the rest. That table gives V, J and clone size, and the DNA gave D and trimming. Across this sample there are roughly 130,000 clones, with 7% to 10% seen only once. The ten top clones hold roughly 0.74% of the sample.

A single peripheral blood draw of 95 to 150 mL on average was collected from each donor into heparinised tubes. Naive, central memory, regulatory and stem cell-like memory CD4+ T cells were sorted on a BD FACSAria II using a panel including CD45RO, CCR7, CD25, CD127, CD95 and CD27. A purity above 95% was achieved for all sorted populations. PBMCs were isolated right away by Lymphoprep density gradient centrifugation and were stained directly, without culture. To minimize batch effects, samples were stained and sorted in pairs, one healthy donor with one patient per experiment. V loses 0 bases, J loses 0 bases, and the germline ends lie 7 bases apart. According to the germline V gene, CDR1 reads KGHSH and CDR2 reads LQKENI. Reading from cysteine to phenylalanine, the CDR3 counts 15 amino acids. CDR3 DNA is the only sequence kept; it has 45 bases, read in frame from the first base. This clone has a handful of counts. Its antigen remains undetermined. Per-base qualities were not stored, and no clone one base away is much larger.

The sequenced material came from central memory CD4+ T cells from blood. The sequence joins TRBV18 to TRBJ2-3, with no D gene named confidently. This sequence originates from a man aged 18 to 30 in good health. The DNA sequence is TGTGCCAGCTCACCACCGCTAACCAGCACAGATACGCAGTATTTT. Its amino acids are CASSPPLTSTDTQYF.